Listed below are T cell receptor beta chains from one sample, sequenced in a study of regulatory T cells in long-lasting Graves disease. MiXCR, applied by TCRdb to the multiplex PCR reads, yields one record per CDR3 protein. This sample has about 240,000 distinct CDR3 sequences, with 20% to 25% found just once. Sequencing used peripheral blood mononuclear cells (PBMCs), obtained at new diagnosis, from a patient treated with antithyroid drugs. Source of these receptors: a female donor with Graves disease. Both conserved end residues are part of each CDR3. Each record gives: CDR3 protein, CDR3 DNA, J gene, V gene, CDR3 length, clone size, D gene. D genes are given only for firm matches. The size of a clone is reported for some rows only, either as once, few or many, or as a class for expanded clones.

CDR3aa: CASSLTRGRQETQYF
CDR3nt: TGCGCCAGCAGCTTGACGCGGGGGCGGCAAGAGACCCAGTACTTC
j_gene: TRBJ2-5
v_gene: TRBV5-1
len: 15
abundance: few
d_gene: -

CDR3aa: CASSFSGRKSDTQYF
CDR3nt: TGTGCCAGCAGTTTCAGCGGGAGGAAGTCAGATACGCAGTATTTT
j_gene: TRBJ2-3
v_gene: TRBV12-3/TRBV12-4
len: 15
abundance: many
d_gene: TRBD2

CDR3aa: CASSSGGGGETQYF
CDR3nt: TGTGCCAGTAGTTCAGGGGGAGGTGGAGAGACCCAGTACTTC
j_gene: TRBJ2-5
v_gene: TRBV19
len: 14
abundance: many
d_gene: -

CDR3aa: CASSGGGGRHRSSYNEQFF
CDR3nt: TGTGCCAGCAGCGGAGGGGGCGGGAGGCACAGGAGCTCCTACAATGAGCAGTTCTTC
j_gene: TRBJ2-1
v_gene: TRBV6-1
len: 19
abundance: many
d_gene: -

CDR3aa: CSASTLLGGQETQYF
CDR3nt: TGCAGTGCTAGTACGTTGTTGGGGGGCCAAGAGACCCAGTACTTC
j_gene: TRBJ2-5
v_gene: TRBV20-1
len: 15
abundance: many
d_gene: -

CDR3aa: CASSQDHFGEVGEAFF
CDR3nt: TGCGCCAGCAGCCAAGATCATTTCGGGGAAGTAGGTGAAGCTTTCTTT
j_gene: TRBJ1-1
v_gene: TRBV4-3
len: 16
abundance: many
d_gene: -

CDR3aa: CASGTSSGSTDTQYF
CDR3nt: TGCGCCAGCGGTACCTCTAGCGGGAGCACAGATACGCAGTATTTT
j_gene: TRBJ2-3
v_gene: TRBV5-1
len: 15
abundance: many
d_gene: TRBD2

CDR3aa: CSVAGLGSTGGEQFF
CDR3nt: TGCAGCGTCGCTGGGTTAGGCTCAACTGGTGGTGAGCAGTTCTTC
j_gene: TRBJ2-1
v_gene: TRBV29-1
len: 15
abundance: many
d_gene: -

CDR3aa: CSAKWSGNTGELFF
CDR3nt: TGCAGTGCGAAATGGAGCGGAAACACCGGGGAGCTGTTTTTT
j_gene: TRBJ2-2
v_gene: TRBV20-1
len: 14
abundance: many
d_gene: -

CDR3aa: CASRPTGPDTQYF
CDR3nt: TGTGCCAGCAGACCTACAGGGCCCGATACGCAGTATTTT
j_gene: TRBJ2-3
v_gene: TRBV7-2
len: 13
abundance: many
d_gene: -

CDR3aa: CASGLPVRNGELFF
CDR3nt: TGTGCTAGTGGTTTGCCGGTGCGCAACGGGGAGCTGTTTTTT
j_gene: TRBJ2-2
v_gene: TRBV12-5
len: 14
abundance: many
d_gene: -

CDR3aa: CSARRDLTDNEQFF
CDR3nt: TGCAGTGCGCGCCGGGACCTGACGGACAATGAGCAGTTCTTC
j_gene: TRBJ2-1
v_gene: TRBV20-1
len: 14
abundance: many
d_gene: -

CDR3aa: CASSLPSNQPQHF
CDR3nt: TGTGCCAGTAGCCTGCCCAGCAATCAGCCCCAGCATTTT
j_gene: TRBJ1-5
v_gene: TRBV19
len: 13
abundance: few
d_gene: -

CDR3aa: CASSQLSRQNTGELFF
CDR3nt: TGTGCCAGCAGCCAGTTGAGCCGGCAGAACACCGGGGAGCTGTTTTTT
j_gene: TRBJ2-2
v_gene: TRBV11-1
len: 16
abundance: many
d_gene: -

CDR3aa: CASSLPEEYTDTQYF
CDR3nt: TGCGCCAGCAGCTTGCCCGAGGAGTACACAGATACGCAGTATTTT
j_gene: TRBJ2-3
v_gene: TRBV5-1
len: 15
abundance: many
d_gene: -

CDR3aa: CASSKTSGSLDEQFF
CDR3nt: TGTGCCAGTAGTAAGACTAGCGGATCCCTCGACGAGCAGTTCTTC
j_gene: TRBJ2-1
v_gene: TRBV19
len: 15
abundance: -
d_gene: TRBD2

CDR3aa: CASSGGLAGEDTQYF
CDR3nt: TGCGCCAGCAGCGGGGGACTAGCGGGAGAAGATACGCAGTATTTT
j_gene: TRBJ2-3
v_gene: TRBV5-1
len: 15
abundance: many
d_gene: TRBD2

CDR3aa: CATSRDQGDFSPLHF
CDR3nt: TGTGCCACCAGCAGAGATCAGGGGGACTTCTCACCCCTCCACTTT
j_gene: TRBJ1-6
v_gene: TRBV15
len: 15
abundance: many
d_gene: TRBD1

CDR3aa: CANTPGHNYGYTF
CDR3nt: TGTGCCAACACACCGGGACATAACTATGGCTACACCTTC
j_gene: TRBJ1-2
v_gene: TRBV19
len: 13
abundance: -
d_gene: -

CDR3aa: CASSFSGSPDTQYF
CDR3nt: TGTGCCAGCAGCTTTAGCGGGAGTCCAGATACGCAGTATTTT
j_gene: TRBJ2-3
v_gene: TRBV7-9
len: 14
abundance: many
d_gene: TRBD2

CDR3aa: CSARLLTKNIQYF
CDR3nt: TGCAGTGCTAGACTCCTTACCAAAAACATTCAGTACTTC
j_gene: TRBJ2-4
v_gene: TRBV20-1
len: 13
abundance: -
d_gene: -

CDR3aa: CASSFGQSYEQYF
CDR3nt: TGTGCCAGCAGCTTCGGACAGTCCTACGAGCAGTACTTC
j_gene: TRBJ2-7
v_gene: TRBV11-2
len: 13
abundance: many
d_gene: -

CDR3aa: CASSHTGGILNTGELFF
CDR3nt: TGTGCCAGCAGCCATACAGGGGGTATCTTGAACACCGGGGAGCTGTTTTTT
j_gene: TRBJ2-2
v_gene: TRBV4-2
len: 17
abundance: -
d_gene: TRBD1

CDR3aa: CAEGRSYNEQFF
CDR3nt: TGTGCCGAGGGCAGATCCTACAATGAGCAGTTCTTC
j_gene: TRBJ2-1
v_gene: TRBV6-2/TRBV6-3
len: 12
abundance: -
d_gene: -

CDR3aa: CASSHRGPYSNQPQHF
CDR3nt: TGTGCCAGCAGCCACAGGGGCCCCTATAGCAATCAGCCCCAGCATTTT
j_gene: TRBJ1-5
v_gene: TRBV6-2/TRBV6-3
len: 16
abundance: -
d_gene: TRBD1

CDR3aa: CATSRDLTRGDTIYF
CDR3nt: TGTGCCACCAGCAGAGATCTCACGAGGGGAGACACCATATATTTT
j_gene: TRBJ1-3
v_gene: TRBV15
len: 15
abundance: few
d_gene: -

CDR3aa: CASTRAGMGQPQHF
CDR3nt: TGTGCCAGCACAAGGGCGGGCATGGGTCAGCCCCAGCATTTT
j_gene: TRBJ1-5
v_gene: TRBV2
len: 14
abundance: many
d_gene: -

CDR3aa: CSASGGPGQKETQYF
CDR3nt: TGCAGTGCTAGCGGAGGGCCGGGCCAAAAAGAGACCCAGTACTTC
j_gene: TRBJ2-5
v_gene: TRBV20-1
len: 15
abundance: many
d_gene: -

CDR3aa: CASSQNKPGYIMGEQYF
CDR3nt: TGTGCCAGCAGCCAAAACAAACCGGGATATATTATGGGAGAGCAGTACTTC
j_gene: TRBJ2-7
v_gene: TRBV3-2
len: 17
abundance: many
d_gene: -

CDR3aa: CSARVGLAEDTQYF
CDR3nt: TGCAGTGCTAGAGTTGGACTAGCGGAAGATACGCAGTATTTT
j_gene: TRBJ2-3
v_gene: TRBV20-1
len: 14
abundance: many
d_gene: TRBD2

CDR3aa: CASSPGVHNEQFF
CDR3nt: TGTGCCAGCAGCCCGGGAGTACACAATGAGCAGTTCTTC
j_gene: TRBJ2-1
v_gene: TRBV13
len: 13
abundance: many
d_gene: -

CDR3aa: CASSPPDRGETQYF
CDR3nt: TGTGCCAGCAGCCCCCCCGACAGGGGAGAGACCCAGTACTTC
j_gene: TRBJ2-5
v_gene: TRBV11-3
len: 14
abundance: many
d_gene: TRBD1

CDR3aa: CASSGTVPSNQPQHF
CDR3nt: TGTGCCAGCAGTGGGACAGTACCTAGTAATCAGCCCCAGCATTTT
j_gene: TRBJ1-5
v_gene: TRBV2
len: 15
abundance: many
d_gene: -

CDR3aa: CASSLATDTQYF
CDR3nt: TGTGCCAGCAGCTTAGCCACAGATACGCAGTATTTT
j_gene: TRBJ2-3
v_gene: TRBV28
len: 12
abundance: many
d_gene: -

CDR3aa: CASSTGTGRATEAFF
CDR3nt: TGTGCCAGTAGTACGGGGACAGGGAGGGCCACTGAAGCTTTCTTT
j_gene: TRBJ1-1
v_gene: TRBV19
len: 15
abundance: many
d_gene: TRBD1

CDR3aa: CATSDSPMSGLETQYF
CDR3nt: TGTGCCACCAGTGATTCCCCAATGAGCGGTCTTGAGACCCAGTACTTC
j_gene: TRBJ2-5
v_gene: TRBV24-1
len: 16
abundance: many
d_gene: -

CDR3aa: CASSLVRSWREGRKDTQYF
CDR3nt: TGTGCCAGCAGCTTAGTGAGGAGTTGGCGGGAGGGCCGGAAAGATACGCAGTATTTT
j_gene: TRBJ2-3
v_gene: TRBV7-8
len: 19
abundance: many
d_gene: TRBD2

CDR3aa: CASSRGGDQETQYF
CDR3nt: TGTGCCAGCAGCCGAGGGGGGGATCAAGAGACCCAGTACTTC
j_gene: TRBJ2-5
v_gene: TRBV7-7
len: 14
abundance: many
d_gene: -

CDR3aa: CASSQGSLAGGQETQYF
CDR3nt: TGCGCCAGCAGCCAAGGTTCCCTAGCGGGGGGGCAAGAGACCCAGTACTTC
j_gene: TRBJ2-5
v_gene: TRBV4-1
len: 17
abundance: few
d_gene: TRBD2

CDR3aa: CASSLKGGTYNEQFF
CDR3nt: TGTGCCAGCAGCTTAAAAGGGGGTACCTACAATGAGCAGTTCTTC
j_gene: TRBJ2-1
v_gene: TRBV11-2
len: 15
abundance: medium-sized
d_gene: -

CDR3aa: CASSLARGNTIYF
CDR3nt: TGTGCCAGCAGCTTAGCGCGGGGAAACACCATATATTTT
j_gene: TRBJ1-3
v_gene: TRBV7-2
len: 13
abundance: few
d_gene: -

CDR3aa: CASSLDRRLPYEQYF
CDR3nt: TGTGCCAGCAGCTTAGATCGCAGGCTCCCCTACGAGCAGTACTTC
j_gene: TRBJ2-7
v_gene: TRBV11-2
len: 15
abundance: many
d_gene: -

CDR3aa: CASSFDANYGYTF
CDR3nt: TGTGCCAGCAGTTTCGACGCTAACTATGGCTACACCTTC
j_gene: TRBJ1-2
v_gene: TRBV3-1
len: 13
abundance: -
d_gene: -

CDR3aa: CASSSPLDLDTQYF
CDR3nt: TGTGCCAGCAGCAGCCCACTAGATTTAGATACGCAGTATTTT
j_gene: TRBJ2-3
v_gene: TRBV7-9
len: 14
abundance: many
d_gene: -

CDR3aa: CAISESTLAGGPRNIQYF
CDR3nt: TGTGCCATCAGTGAGTCGACACTAGCGGGGGGGCCGCGAAACATTCAGTACTTC
j_gene: TRBJ2-4
v_gene: TRBV10-3
len: 18
abundance: many
d_gene: TRBD2

CDR3aa: CASSLHRGGQETQYF
CDR3nt: TGTGCCAGCAGCTTGCACAGGGGAGGGCAAGAGACCCAGTACTTC
j_gene: TRBJ2-5
v_gene: TRBV7-7
len: 15
abundance: many
d_gene: -

CDR3aa: CASSQGTGTYEQYF
CDR3nt: TGTGCCAGCAGCCAAGGGACAGGGACGTACGAGCAGTACTTC
j_gene: TRBJ2-7
v_gene: TRBV7-9
len: 14
abundance: -
d_gene: TRBD1

CDR3aa: CASSLGWGNTEAFF
CDR3nt: TGCGCCAGCAGCTTGGGGTGGGGGAACACTGAAGCTTTCTTT
j_gene: TRBJ1-1
v_gene: TRBV5-1
len: 14
abundance: many
d_gene: -

CDR3aa: CASRQGSSYEQYF
CDR3nt: TGTGCCAGCAGACAAGGGAGCTCCTACGAGCAGTACTTC
j_gene: TRBJ2-7
v_gene: TRBV7-2
len: 13
abundance: many
d_gene: -

CDR3aa: CASSKDSTDTQYF
CDR3nt: TGTGCCAGCAGTAAAGACAGCACAGATACGCAGTATTTT
j_gene: TRBJ2-3
v_gene: TRBV6-4
len: 13
abundance: -
d_gene: -

CDR3aa: CASTKDDGNQPQHF
CDR3nt: TGTGCCAGCACCAAGGACGACGGCAATCAGCCCCAGCATTTT
j_gene: TRBJ1-5
v_gene: TRBV7-2
len: 14
abundance: many
d_gene: -

CDR3aa: CARKTCGDVYGYTF
CDR3nt: TGTGCCCGCAAGACTTGCGGGGACGTCTATGGCTACACCTTC
j_gene: TRBJ1-2
v_gene: TRBV6-1
len: 14
abundance: many
d_gene: -

CDR3aa: CASSGTGPSYGYTF
CDR3nt: TGTGCCAGCAGTGGGACAGGGCCCTCTTATGGCTACACCTTC
j_gene: TRBJ1-2
v_gene: TRBV6-1
len: 14
abundance: many
d_gene: TRBD1

CDR3aa: CASSTQTGGVEAFF
CDR3nt: TGTGCCAGCAGCACTCAGACAGGGGGCGTTGAAGCTTTCTTT
j_gene: TRBJ1-1
v_gene: TRBV7-2
len: 14
abundance: many
d_gene: TRBD1

CDR3aa: CASNQALAGESDTQYF
CDR3nt: TGTGCCAGCAACCAAGCGCTAGCGGGGGAGTCAGATACGCAGTATTTT
j_gene: TRBJ2-3
v_gene: TRBV7-2
len: 16
abundance: -
d_gene: TRBD2